Each of the 24 T cell receptor beta chains below was sequenced from the same sample in a study of human T cells and chemical hapten exposure. Described treatment: therapeutic diphenylcyclopropenone sensitization with weekly scalp DPC. Unique molecular identifiers were attached to individual cDNA molecules during library preparation. TCRdb called the reads again in MiXCR, with one record for every CDR3 protein. Here the sample spans some 4,900 distinct CDR3 sequences, around half being singletons. Specimen: whole blood, collected before DPC sensitization or 2, 6, or about 24 weeks after (not recorded which). The receptor set was obtained from an adult with alopecia areata. Some clones in this sample may be carry-over from other donors' samples. This table probably holds off-target reads from a library built for another chain.

This clonotype was detected only a few times. V gene TRBV6-2 or TRBV6-3 combines with J gene TRBJ2-7; D gene unclear. V was clipped by 3 bases and J by 3 bases, with 6 bases between them. The CDR3 is made up of 12 amino acids. CDR1 and CDR2 from the germline V gene are MNHEY and SVGEGT. CDR3 sequence (DNA): TGTGCCAGCAGTTATGGCCACTACGAGCAGTACTTC. Protein sequence: CASSYGHYEQYF.

The gene calls are TRBV24-1 and TRBJ2-1; D uncertain. CDR3 length equals 13 residues. Trimming stripped 4 bases from V and 4 bases from J, with 7 bases between. CDR1 KGHDR and CDR2 SFDVKD come from the germline V gene. The CDR3 loop is CATSDPGYNEQFF. CDR3 bases: TGTGCCACCAGTGACCCCGGATACAATGAGCAGTTCTTC.

This clonotype was picked up one time. The chain uses TRBV7-9 and TRBJ2-5; possibly TRBD2 for D (6 bases). The CDR3 has 17 amino acids. Trimming cost V 5 bases and J 1 base, with 20 bases left between them. Germline CDR1 and CDR2: SEHNR and FQNEAQ (reference sequence). This chain's CDR3 is CASSTLGDPAGQETQYF. The CDR3 DNA is TGTGCCAGCAGCACGCTTGGAGACCCAGCGGGCCAAGAGACCCAGTACTTC.

This clonotype was detected a few times. The chain links TRBV14 to TRBJ2-5, with no clear D. Trimming left V 0 bases short and J 3 bases short, with 8 bases between. The CDR3 runs 14 residues. Germline assignment: CDR1 SGHDN and CDR2 FVKESK. As DNA, the CDR3 is TGTGCCAGCAGCCAAGATTGGCTAGAAGAGACCCAGTACTTC. Its translation: CASSQDWLEETQYF.

This sequence joins TRBV21-1 and TRBJ2-1; no check of the table's D call, TRBD2, against the DNA was made. TRBV21-1 is a pseudogene locus. CDR3 length: 18 amino acids. CDR3: CASSQSLAGGQSYNEQFF. In DNA, the CDR3 is TGTGCCAGCAGCCAAAGCCTAGCGGGAGGTCAGTCCTACAATGAGCAGTTCTTC.

The gene calls are TRBV12-2 and TRBJ2-3; TRBD2, as called in the table, went unchecked against the DNA. TRBV12-2 is given as a pseudogene. The CDR3 contains 15 residues. DNA for the CDR3: TGTGCAAGTCGCTCTCTAGGGCTCTCGACAGATACGCAGTATTTT. Its translation: CASRSLGLSTDTQYF.

This clonotype has a handful of counts. The gene calls are TRBV6-5 and TRBJ2-4, with 10 bases aligning to TRBD2. This CDR3 contains 16 residues. Per germline, CDR1 MNHEY and CDR2 SVGAGI. Germline trimming cut 6 bases from V and 8 bases from J; bases unmatched to any gene: 13. The DNA of the CDR3 is TGTGCCAGCAGCCCCATCGCTAGCGGGAGAGTACACATTCAGTACTTC. Its protein is CASSPIASGRVHIQYF.

V gene TRBV6-1 combines with J gene TRBJ2-7; D unclear. The CDR3 covers 16 residues. Germline CDR1 is MNHNS and CDR2 is SASEGT. Between the trimmed V and J ends, which lost 7 bases and 3 bases, there was a span of 22 bases. This CDR3 reads CASNGPPSRASYEQYF. CDR3 nucleotides: TGTGCCAGCAACGGCCCACCCTCCAGAGCTAGCTACGAGCAGTACTTC.

CDR3 in amino acids: CASSLIGGTGNEQFF. The CDR3 coding sequence is TGTGCCAGCAGTTTGATCGGCGGAACCGGCAATGAGCAGTTCTTC. V usage is TRBV12-3 or TRBV12-4 and J usage is TRBJ2-1, with D hard to call. V lost 3 bases to trimming and J lost 6 bases, with 15 bases between them. The CDR3 covers 15 residues.

This clonotype was picked up a small number of times. The rearrangement joins TRBV5-5 to TRBJ2-3; a possible D gene is TRBD1 (5 bases). Trimming pared 4 bases from V and 2 bases from J, leaving 11 bases between. Germline V gene data show CDR1 as SGHKS and CDR2 as YYEKEE (reference sequence). This CDR3 has 14 amino acids. The CDR3: CASSPGHHTDTQYF. CDR3 bases: TGTGCCAGCAGCCCCGGACACCACACAGATACGCAGTATTTT.

The chain joins TRBV12-3 or TRBV12-4 to TRBJ2-3, with 11 bases aligning to TRBD1. V shed 5 bases and J 5 bases; nucleotides not matched to a gene: 6. CDR3 length: 15 residues. Here the CDR3 DNA reads TGTGCCAGCAGTGCCGGACAGGGGGCGAAAGATACGCAGTATTTT. It codes for CASSAGQGAKDTQYF.

This clonotype was recorded only once. This chain joins TRBV10-3 and TRBJ2-7; D call uncertain. The CDR3 runs to 12 residues. The germline V gene encodes CDR1 ENHRY and CDR2 SYGVKD. Between the trimmed V and J ends, which lost 5 bases and 2 bases, there was a span of 7 bases. The chain's CDR3 is CAISSSTYEQYF. The CDR3 bases are TGTGCCATCAGTTCTTCCACCTACGAGCAGTACTTC.

This rearrangement joins TRBV18 to TRBJ2-1, with D possibly being TRBD1 or TRBD2 (5 bases each). Germline CDR1 is KGHSH and CDR2 is LQKENI. The CDR3 contains 14 residues. V lost 10 bases to trimming and J lost 4 bases, with 17 bases between them. CDR3 residues: CATHHLRGYNEQFF. The CDR3 DNA is TGTGCCACCCATCATCTGAGGGGTTACAATGAGCAGTTCTTC. The entire variable domain, with the rest obtained from reference TRBV18 and TRBJ2-1, is as follows: NAGVMQNPRHLVRRRGQEARLRCSPMKGHSHVYWYRQLPEEGLKFMVYLQKENIIDESGMPKERFSAEFPKEGPSILRIQQVVRGDSAAYFCATHHLRGYNEQFFGPGTRLTVL.

V gene TRBV4-3 combines with J gene TRBJ2-7; D gene unclear. Per germline, CDR1 LGHNA and CDR2 YSLEER. The CDR3 is made up of 15 amino acids. Between the trimmed V and J ends, which lost 0 bases and 2 bases, there was a span of 11 bases. CDR3 DNA: TGCGCCAGCAGCCAAGACCCGTTAGGGACCTACGAGCAGTACTTC. Translating it yields CASSQDPLGTYEQYF.

The J gene is TRBJ2-5, the V gene TRBV3-1; maybe TRBD2 (6 bases). Deletions cut 4 bases from V and 2 bases from J, with 14 bases between. This CDR3 is 15 amino acids long. Germline V CDR1 and CDR2: LGHDT, YNNKEL (reference sequence). The DNA of the CDR3 is TGTGCCAGCAGCCTACCGGCGGGGCCACAAGAGACCCAGTACTTC. Its translation: CASSLPAGPQETQYF.

This clonotype was counted a single time. V usage is TRBV28 and J usage is TRBJ2-5; D unresolved. CDR1 is MDHEN, CDR2 SYDVKM, per germline. CDR3 size: 16 residues. V was pared by 5 bases and J by 1 base, with 17 bases between. In DNA, the CDR3 is TGTGCCAGCAGTCCCCCAGTTGGGCGCGGCCAAGAGACCCAGTACTTC. Amino acid sequence: CASSPPVGRGQETQYF.

The rearrangement links TRBV7-6 to TRBJ2-1; TRBD2 matches at 9 bases. After removal of 6 bases from V and 2 bases from J, the junction contained 5 bases not matched to a gene. The CDR3 has 15 amino acids. Germline CDR1 is SGHVS and CDR2 is FNYEAQ. The CDR3 sequence is CASRPAGGPYNEQFF. The CDR3 DNA reads TGTGCCAGCAGGCCTGCGGGAGGGCCCTACAATGAGCAGTTCTTC.

This sequence joins TRBV20-1 and TRBJ2-4; D may be TRBD1 (5 bases). In germline, CDR1 is DFQATT, CDR2 SNEGSKA (reference sequence). V gave up 5 bases and J gave up 3 bases, with 14 bases separating them. The CDR3 has 14 residues. CDR3 DNA sequence: TGCAGTGCTCCTGATCAGGGCATCAAAAACATTCAGTACTTC. Protein sequence: CSAPDQGIKNIQYF.

The CDR3 reads CASSPVGWSFHEQYF. As DNA, the CDR3 is TGTGCCAGCAGCCCAGTCGGGTGGTCGTTCCACGAGCAGTACTTC. The chain uses TRBV6-2 or TRBV6-3 and TRBJ2-7, with no clear D. The CDR3 runs to 15 residues. In germline, CDR1 is MNHEY, CDR2 SVGEGT. Trimming removed 6 bases from V and 5 bases from J, with 20 bases in between.

This clonotype was observed a few times. The V call is TRBV20-1, the J call TRBJ2-4; D is uncertain. Between the trimmed V and J ends, which lost 3 bases and 0 bases, there was a span of 6 bases. There are 13 residues in the CDR3. CDR1 is DFQATT, CDR2 SNEGSKA, per germline (reference sequence). CDR3 coding DNA: TGCAGTGCTAGGGTAGTAGCCAAAAACATTCAGTACTTC. Its translation is CSARVVAKNIQYF.

This clonotype came up a few times. J is TRBJ2-3 and V is TRBV6-5; 9 bases fit TRBD2. CDR1 MNHEY and CDR2 SVGAGI come from the germline V gene. The CDR3 has 18 residues. Germline trimming cut 5 bases from V and 5 bases from J; bases unmatched to any gene: 17. The CDR3 here is CASSPRLASGTSRDTQYF. CDR3 sequence (DNA): TGTGCCAGCAGTCCCCGGTTGGCTAGCGGGACTTCAAGAGATACGCAGTATTTT.

This chain links TRBV11-2 with TRBJ2-1; D may be TRBD1 or TRBD2 (5 bases each). V shed 3 bases and J shed 6 bases, with 15 bases lying between them. This CDR3 spans 15 amino acids. CDR1 and CDR2 (germline): SGHAT, FQNNGV. Here the CDR3 reads CASSLAVGDGNEQFF. CDR3 bases: TGTGCCAGCAGCTTGGCAGTCGGGGACGGCAATGAGCAGTTCTTC. Complete variable domain (other parts from reference TRBV11-2 and TRBJ2-1): EAGVAQSPRYKIIEKRQSVAFWCNPISGHATLYWYQQILGQGPKLLIQFQNNGVVDDSQLPKDRFSAERLKGVDSTLKIQPAKLEDSAVYLCASSLAVGDGNEQFFGPGTRLTVL.

CDR3 region: CASSPLGGSYNEQFF. The CDR3 nucleotides read TGTGCCAGCAGTCCCTTGGGAGGAAGCTACAATGAGCAGTTCTTC. The chain joins TRBV28 to TRBJ2-1; maybe TRBD2 (6 bases). With 5 bases removed from V and 3 bases from J, the gap between germline ends came to 14 bases. The CDR3 length is 15 residues. Looked up from germline, CDR1 is MDHEN and CDR2 is SYDVKM. Based on the CDR3 plus reference TRBV28 and TRBJ2-1, the full variable domain is DVKVTQSSRYLVKRTGEKVFLECVQDMDHENMFWYRQDPGLGLRLIYFSYDVKMKEKGDIPEGYSVSREKKERFSLILESASTNQTSMYLCASSPLGGSYNEQFFGPGTRLTVL.

This clonotype was seen more than once but under ten times. The V call is TRBV3-1, the J call TRBJ2-1; 9 bases map to TRBD2. Losses at the gene ends were 4 bases for V and 4 bases for J; bases not matched to a gene: 5. CDR1 is LGHDT, CDR2 YNNKEL, per germline (reference sequence). CDR3 length: 15 amino acids. The CDR3 sequence is CASSLAGATYNEQFF. CDR3 sequence (DNA): TGTGCCAGCAGCCTAGCGGGAGCCACATACAATGAGCAGTTCTTC.